Sequencing of this T cell receptor (beta chain) was carried out in a study of T cell changes during pregnancy in multiple sclerosis. Produced via immunoSEQ multiplex PCR; TCRdb's table is partial and in-frame only. The sample holds around 84,000 clones, about 94% seen once. The CDR3 extends over 16 amino acids. Germline-derived CDR1 and CDR2 are SGHDT and YYEEEE. V lost 4 bases to trimming and J lost 2 bases; unmatched junction nucleotides: 4. The source was peripheral blood, collected in the second trimester of pregnancy. The rearrangement uses TRBV5-6 and TRBJ2-3, with 13 bases aligning to TRBD2. The TCR originated in a female donor in good health, enrolled as a control in a pregnancy study. DNA of the CDR3: TGTGCCAGCAGCCCGGGACTAGCGGGGACCACAGATACGCAGTATTTT. Protein product: CASSPGLAGTTDTQYF.